These T cell receptor beta chains were read from a single sample in a study of early T cells in non-severe SARS-CoV-2 infection. TCRdb re-derived calls from the 5' RACE reads in MiXCR, one entry per CDR3 protein. The repertoire holds 80,000 to 100,000 distinct CDR3 sequences, with 9.5% to 11% as singletons. The sample in question was whole blood, obtained at baseline. All receptors come from an adult who was a healthcare worker with PCR-confirmed SARS-CoV-2 infection or an uninfected control (not recorded which). Both conserved end residues are part of each CDR3. D genes are given only for firm matches. Some rows have no size entry. The others give once, few or many, or a class for an expanded clone.

j_call clone_size v_call d_call cdr3_nt cdr3_aa
TRBJ2-7 . TRBV7-9 TRBD2 TGTGCCAGCAGTCGGGAGGGCCTCGAGCAGTACTTC CASSREGLEQYF
TRBJ1-2 . TRBV4-2 . TGTGCCAGCAGCCAAGAGGCAGGGGATGGCTACACCTTC CASSQEAGDGYTF
TRBJ1-2 . TRBV12-3/TRBV12-4 . TGTGCCAGCAGCCCGACCAGGGGCCCGAGCTATGGCTACACCTTC CASSPTRGPSYGYTF
TRBJ1-1 many TRBV7-9 . TGTGCCAGCAGCTTACTTTCACAGATGGGGTCGGCTTTCTTT CASSLLSQMGSAFF
TRBJ2-2 few TRBV5-1 . TGCGCCAGCAGCTTTTCGGGGAACACCGGGGAGCTGTTTTTT CASSFSGNTGELFF
TRBJ2-1 . TRBV7-3 . TGTGCCAGCAGCTCTATGGCTGGAAATGAGCAGTTCTTC CASSSMAGNEQFF
TRBJ1-6 many TRBV10-3 . TGTGCCATCAGTGAGGGCAGGGGTAAAAATAATTCACCCCTCCACTTT CAISEGRGKNNSPLHF
TRBJ2-5 few TRBV12-3/TRBV12-4 TRBD1 TGTGCCAGCAGAGTGACAGGGGCCGTAGAGACCCAGTACTTC CASRVTGAVETQYF
TRBJ2-3 few TRBV27 TRBD2 TGTGCCAGCAGTCCGTCTAGCGGGAGCCTTTTCCTAGGCACAGATACGCAGTATTTT CASSPSSGSLFLGTDTQYF
TRBJ2-7 . TRBV6-5 . TGTGCCAGCAGTTCGAAACTAAGACTCTACGAGCAGTACTTC CASSSKLRLYEQYF
TRBJ2-6 few TRBV6-2/TRBV6-3 . TGTGCCAGCAGTTACGGAGCATACTCTGGGGCCAACGTCCTGACTTTC CASSYGAYSGANVLTF
TRBJ1-6 . TRBV7-9 . TGTGCCAGCAGCTTGGAGAATTCACCCCTCCACTTT CASSLENSPLHF
TRBJ2-1 . TRBV13 . TGTGCCAGCAGCCCCCTCTATGAGCAGTTCTTC CASSPLYEQFF
TRBJ1-1 . TRBV19 . TGTGCCAGTAGTATTAACCGAAACACTGAAGCTTTCTTT CASSINRNTEAFF
TRBJ2-7 few TRBV12-3/TRBV12-4 . TGTGCCAGCAGTTTAAAGGGGGGGGTAGAGGCCGAGCAGTACTTC CASSLKGGVEAEQYF
TRBJ1-1 . TRBV7-2 . TGTGCCAGCAGCCCTCGGGCGGTGGGGACTGAAGCTTTCTTT CASSPRAVGTEAFF
TRBJ2-7 . TRBV6-5 TRBD1 TGTGCCACCGCGGGACAGGGTACCTACGAGCAGTACTTC CATAGQGTYEQYF
TRBJ1-2 few TRBV20-1 TRBD1 TGCAGTGCTAGGCCGCCGGGACAGGGCGTTTACTATGGCTACACCTTC CSARPPGQGVYYGYTF
TRBJ1-2 many TRBV11-2 TRBD1 TGTGCCAGCAGCTTAGAAACAGGGGGACTAAACTATGGCTACACCTTC CASSLETGGLNYGYTF
TRBJ2-1 . TRBV7-2 TRBD2 TGTGCCAGCAGCTTAGAGTCCAGCGGGGAGTACAATGAGCAGTTCTTC CASSLESSGEYNEQFF
TRBJ1-2 few TRBV24-1 . TGTGCCACCAGTGACCGAGTCGGCTACACCTTC CATSDRVGYTF
TRBJ2-1 . TRBV5-5 . TGTGCCAGCAGCCCCGGGGAATATGATGAGCAGTTCTTC CASSPGEYDEQFF
TRBJ2-7 few TRBV14 TRBD1 TGTGCCAGCAGCCCCTGGGACAGCGTGGCTTACGAGCAGTACTTC CASSPWDSVAYEQYF
TRBJ1-6 . TRBV6-2/TRBV6-3 . TGTGCCAGCAGTTACTCGGACAGTGGATCACCCCTCCACTTT CASSYSDSGSPLHF
TRBJ1-1 . TRBV5-4 . TGTGCCAGCAGCTTGGGCGGAGGGATGACTGAAGCTTTCTTT CASSLGGGMTEAFF
TRBJ2-1 few TRBV6-2/TRBV6-3 TRBD2 TGTGCCAGCAGTGGGCAGCGGGAACGCAATGAGCAGTTCTTC CASSGQRERNEQFF
TRBJ2-4 few TRBV14 . TGTGCCAGCAGCCAAGACCAGGGAAACATTCAGTACTTC CASSQDQGNIQYF
TRBJ1-1 many TRBV28 . TGTGCCAGCAGTGGCAGGGCAGCTTTCTTT CASSGRAAFF
TRBJ1-1 few TRBV7-3 TRBD1 TGTGCCAGCAGCCCGGGACAGGGAGCCGCCGCCCTGAAGCTTTTCTTT CASSPGQGAAALKLFF
TRBJ2-3 . TRBV27 . TGTGCCTCCTCCGGGCGACCGAGTGATACGCAGTATTTT CASSGRPSDTQYF
TRBJ2-3 few TRBV20-1 . TGCAGTGCCATAGAGGTAGCTTTGACAGATACGCAGTATTTT CSAIEVALTDTQYF
TRBJ2-1 many TRBV12-3/TRBV12-4 . TGTGCCAGCAGTGTTCAGGGGAATTACAATGAGCAGTTCTTC CASSVQGNYNEQFF
TRBJ2-7 few TRBV7-8 . TGTGCCAGCAGCTCAGAGCCACGCTCCTTCGACGAGCAGTACTTC CASSSEPRSFDEQYF
TRBJ1-1 . TRBV5-1 TRBD1 TGCGCCAGCTTCGCGGGACAGGGGTCGACTGAAGCTTTCTTT CASFAGQGSTEAFF
TRBJ2-1 . TRBV9 TRBD2 TGTGCCAGCAGCGTTAGCGGGGGGGCTGGCAATGAGCAGTTCTTC CASSVSGGAGNEQFF
TRBJ2-7 many TRBV27 TRBD2 TGTGCCAGCGGTCTCAGGGAGGGCTACGAGCAGTACTTC CASGLREGYEQYF
TRBJ2-1 . TRBV7-3 TRBD1 TGTGCCAGCACCGGGGGACAGGATACTTACAATGAGCAGTTCTTC CASTGGQDTYNEQFF
TRBJ2-5 . TRBV7-9 . TGTGCCAGCAGCGGCCCAGGGATATTCTCAGAGACCCAGTACTTC CASSGPGIFSETQYF
TRBJ1-6 few TRBV7-9 TRBD1 TGTGCCAGCAGCTTAGCCCGGGGACAGGGATATTCACCCCTCCACTTT CASSLARGQGYSPLHF
TRBJ2-4 many TRBV6-5 . TGTGCCTTCCGAGCCAGATTAGCCAAAAACATTCAGTACTTC CAFRARLAKNIQYF
TRBJ2-3 few TRBV7-2 . TGTGCCAGCAGCTCGGAGGGGGCGACAGATACGCAGTATTTT CASSSEGATDTQYF
TRBJ2-7 few TRBV29-1 TRBD2 TGCAGCGTTGTTCCCAGCGGGAGTACCTACGAGCAGTACTTC CSVVPSGSTYEQYF
TRBJ1-1 many TRBV5-1 TRBD1 TGCGCCAGCAGCTTCGGGACAGGGGGCACTGAAGCTTTCTTT CASSFGTGGTEAFF
TRBJ1-1 many TRBV12-3/TRBV12-4 . TGTGCCAGCAGTGTACTCAGCGGGAACACTGAAGCTTTCTTT CASSVLSGNTEAFF
TRBJ2-3 . TRBV11-2 . TGTGCCAGCAGAGATAGCGGAACGCAGTATTTT CASRDSGTQYF